This TCR beta chain was captured in a study of CD8 T cells in Susac syndrome (dated by TCRdb to about 2019). The study in broad terms: Of the Susac syndrome patients who were sequenced, six had clinically active disease and eight were in clinical remission. Susac syndrome patients were therapy-naive, on corticosteroids (some also receiving IVIg), or on IVIg alone at blood withdrawal. Whether CD8+ T cell activation and differentiation in Susac syndrome was antigen driven was tested using repertoire sequencing. The study at large found these results: The number of individuals in the TCR sequencing and HLA analysis was recognized as being relatively small. In patients with Susac syndrome, the CD4+ T cell repertoire showed no detectable clonal expansion.

High-throughput TCR beta sequencing profiled peripheral blood CD8+ and CD4+ T cells from healthy donors, Susac syndrome patients and multiple sclerosis patients. Recently defined diagnostic criteria for definite or probable disease were met by the Susac syndrome patients. Bulk CD8+ and CD4+ T cells were purified by magnetic negative isolation, while CD8+ TEMRA cells were enriched using FACS. Blood was drawn into EDTA tubes, processed within 24 hours, and PBMCs were isolated by density gradient centrifugation. PBMCs destined for TCR sequencing were cryopreserved in liquid nitrogen and later thawed in a 37 °C water bath. Purity of sorted or isolated CD4+, CD8+ and CD8+ TEMRA cells was at least 90%. This clonotype showed up just once. It has no known antigen specificity. No per-base quality is available; no much larger clone lies one base away. One read offers little support. RNA was extracted using the RNeasy kit, and about 0.5 to 1 microgram was reverse transcribed with random hexamers. TCR beta CDR3 regions were amplified with the immunoSEQ multiplex PCR assay covering 54 Vbeta and 13 Jbeta segments. PCR amplification bias was corrected by using a synthetic template baseline for primer optimization and computational correction. The study's processing was this. Reads were annotated to V, D and J genes per IMGT and analyzed with immunoSEQ Analyzer, keeping only productive sequences. Clonality was calculated as one minus the Shannon entropy normalized by log2 of the number of productive unique sequences. For each patient and control, public and private clones were evaluated among the 100 most prevalent clones. Clones were defined as Susac-specific if absent from the healthy and MS cohorts, from 900 to 1,300 published viral clones and from other ImmuneACCESS disease sequences. TCRdb reanalyzed the raw reads on its own, using fastp at Q25 for trimming and MiXCR for clone calling, and kept in-frame beta chains. Rows with a matching CDR3 protein are joined into one entry that keeps the most common DNA and genes. The V and J calls shown here were made by TCRdb, not taken from the authors' results. This sample lists approximately 210,000 distinct CDR3 sequences; less than 95% were detected once. 0.15% to 0.2% of the sample comes from the top ten.

There are 13 amino acids in the CDR3, from cysteine to phenylalanine inclusive. Only the CDR3 DNA is retained, 39 bases long and in frame from the first base. The CDR1 and CDR2 encoded by the germline V gene (reference sequence) are LGHDT and YNNKEL. Cut back by 3 bases and 6 bases, the V and J ends lie 9 bases apart. Sequences were obtained from CD4+ T cells from PBMCs. The sequence joins TRBV3-1 to TRBJ2-1; matching of 6 bases hints at TRBD1 as the D gene. The sequence derives from a human donor with Susac syndrome. The CDR3 amino acid sequence is: CASSHGTTNEQFF. The nucleotide sequence reads as follows: TGTGCCAGCAGCCATGGGACAACCAATGAGCAGTTCTTC.